One T cell receptor (beta chain) is described in this entry. Antigen specificity is unknown. At one end the junction does not follow the germline gene, possibly because of a read error. This sample was included in a study of regulatory T cells in long-lasting Graves disease. Study-wide points: Persistent cases of Graves' showed reduced TCR diversity relative to newly diagnosed patients.

CDR3 length: 13 residues. Germline CDR1 and CDR2: MDHEN and SYDVKM. Sequencing libraries for TCR beta were prepared with iRepertoire HTBI primers and Arm-PCR of CDR3 regions. Via MiXCR, TCRdb re-called the multiplex PCR reads, giving one row per CDR3 protein. The sample consists of over 450,000 distinct CDR3 sequences, around 12% of them appearing once. As to time point: newly diagnosed GD, antithyroid drugs for less than 3 months. RNA from PBMCs was the source of the TCR library. These same records also appear under a second study, on T cells in Graves' hyperthyroidism and ophthalmopathy. That publication notes: Across 18 months, stable Graves' hyperthyroidism was marked by no progression to ophthalmopathy. First-round RT-PCR of the TCR CDR3 relied on the HTBI primer set. Patients with ophthalmopathy were separated from those with stable hyperthyroidism by a 13 V-J model.

The receptor was isolated from a woman aged 25 to 39 with Graves disease. This chain uses TRBV28 with TRBJ2-1; D not certain. Sequenced material: peripheral blood mononuclear cells (PBMCs), taken at new diagnosis, from a patient treated with antithyroid drugs. Here the CDR3 DNA reads TGTGTCAGCAGACCGCGCAGCCTAGATGAGCAGTTCTTC. This translates into CVSRPRSLDEQFF.